Shown below are 20 T cell receptor beta chains from a single sample sequenced in a study of blood T cell repertoires in COVID-19. Assay used: immunoSEQ multiplex PCR; TCRdb lists only in-frame clones, some missing. Of roughly 160,000 clones in the sample, 85% to 95% were seen once. Material: peripheral blood. These receptors originate from a man aged 50 or older with acute or convalescent COVID-19.

J is TRBJ1-5 and V is TRBV19; maybe TRBD1 (5 bases). CDR1 and CDR2 (germline): LNHDA, SQIVND (reference sequence). This CDR3 spans 16 amino acids. V was clipped by 3 bases and J by 6 bases, with 18 bases between them. The DNA of the CDR3 is TGTGCCAGTAGTATTTCAGGGATTCGGCAATCTCAGCCCCAGCATTTT. The encoded protein is CASSISGIRQSQPQHF.

The CDR3 DNA reads as TGTGCCAGCAGGGACCCTCCAGCGGATCAGCCCCAGCATTTT. It codes for CASRDPPADQPQHF. The chain combines TRBV6-5 with TRBJ1-5; D call uncertain. The CDR3 covers 14 residues. Germline V gives CDR1 MNHEY, CDR2 SVGAGI. Between the trimmed V and J ends, which lost 6 bases and 5 bases, there was a span of 14 bases.

The chain carries TRBV24-1 and TRBJ1-5; D is uncertain. This CDR3 region has 18 residues. Germline V gives CDR1 KGHDR, CDR2 SFDVKD. V was trimmed by 10 bases and J by 2 bases, leaving 26 bases between them. The CDR3 here is CATTAKKGSLAGNQPQHF. The CDR3 DNA follows: TGTGCCACGACCGCCAAGAAGGGCAGCTTAGCGGGCAATCAGCCCCAGCATTTT.

The chain carries TRBV3-1 (or the pseudogene TRBV3-2) and TRBJ1-6; tentatively, D is TRBD1 (5 bases). Germline CDR1 LGHDT, CDR2 YNNKEL (reference sequence). The CDR3 length is 14 residues. Trimming cost V 1 base and J 8 bases, with 9 bases left between them. In DNA, the CDR3 is TGTGCCAGCAGCCAAGGGACAATTGATTCACCCCTCCACTTT. This sequence encodes CASSQGTIDSPLHF.

This chain links TRBV7-3 with TRBJ2-2; TRBD1 matches 7 bases. The CDR3 covers 15 residues. Germline CDR1 SGHTA, CDR2 FQGTGA. The ends lost 5 bases at V and 1 base at J; junction bases unmatched: 4. The CDR3 is CASSTGQWNTGELFF. In nucleotides, the CDR3 is TGTGCCAGCAGCACGGGACAGTGGAACACCGGGGAGCTGTTTTTT.

The rearrangement uses TRBV19 and TRBJ1-3; no firm D call. Between the trimmed V and J ends, which lost 6 bases and 0 bases, there was a span of 9 bases. CDR1 is LNHDA, CDR2 SQIVND, per germline (reference sequence). This CDR3 region has 14 residues. The CDR3 DNA reads as TGTGCCAGTAGAGAAGGGAGCTCTGGAAACACCATATATTTT. Encoded protein: CASREGSSGNTIYF.

The V gene is TRBV4-2, the J gene TRBJ1-2, with D hard to call. The CDR3 is 12 residues long. Trimming removed 3 bases at V and 5 bases at J, with 7 bases between. Per the germline V gene, CDR1 is LGHNA and CDR2 is YNFKEQ. The CDR3 bases are TGTGCCAGCAGCCATCGAGATTATGGCTACACCTTC. Translated: CASSHRDYGYTF.

The chain carries TRBV7-3 and TRBJ2-2; D not certain. Trimming removed 2 bases at V and 4 bases at J, with 8 bases between. The germline gives CDR1 SGHTA, CDR2 FQGTGA. The CDR3 spans 14 residues. This chain's CDR3 is CASSLASGTGELFF. As DNA, the CDR3 is TGTGCCAGCAGCTTAGCTAGTGGCACCGGGGAGCTGTTTTTT. Full variable domain (outside the CDR3, taken from reference TRBV7-3 and TRBJ2-2): GAGVSQTPSNKVTEKGKYVELRCDPISGHTALYWYRQSLGQGPEFLIYFQGTGAADDSGLPNDRFFAVRPEGSVSTLKIQRTERGDSAVYLCASSLASGTGELFFGEGSRLTVL.

The chain links TRBV6-6 to TRBJ2-1, with 7 nucleotides matching TRBD2. Germline V gene lookup returns CDR1 MNHNY and CDR2 SVGAGI (reference sequence). The V gene end was trimmed by 6 bases and the J gene end by 0 bases; junction bases not matched to a gene: 8. This CDR3 region has 16 residues. The CDR3 DNA reads TGTGCCAGCAGCAGTAAAGCGGGGAGCTCCTACAATGAGCAGTTCTTC. Residues: CASSSKAGSSYNEQFF.

V gene TRBV11-2 combines with J gene TRBJ2-1; 10 bases agree with TRBD1. This CDR3 comprises 13 residues. Germline V CDR1 and CDR2: SGHAT, FQNNGV. After removal of 8 bases from V and 8 bases from J, the junction contained 6 bases not matched to a gene. The CDR3 sequence: CASGGGQGYEQFF. Written as DNA, the CDR3 is TGTGCCAGCGGGGGGGGACAGGGGTATGAGCAGTTCTTC.

The chain combines TRBV28 with TRBJ2-2; 9 bases align to TRBD2. The CDR3 runs to 15 residues. Unmatched junction bases numbered 7, after V lost 6 bases and J lost 5 bases. The germline CDR1 and CDR2 sequences are MDHEN and SYDVKM. The chain's CDR3 is CASSLMRGGTGELFF. In DNA, the CDR3 is TGTGCCAGCAGCCTTATGCGGGGGGGGACCGGGGAGCTGTTTTTT. Full variable domain (missing parts from reference TRBV28 and TRBJ2-2): DVKVTQSSRYLVKRTGEKVFLECVQDMDHENMFWYRQDPGLGLRLIYFSYDVKMKEKGDIPEGYSVSREKKERFSLILESASTNQTSMYLCASSLMRGGTGELFFGEGSRLTVL.

The gene calls are TRBV5-1 and TRBJ2-5; 8 bases fit TRBD1. Trimming cost V 4 bases and J 4 bases; bases outside gene matches: 6. The CDR3 runs 14 residues. Germline values: CDR1 SGHRS, CDR2 YFSETQ. The CDR3 loop is CASSIRTGPETQYF. The CDR3 region has the DNA TGCGCCAGCAGCATCAGGACAGGGCCAGAGACCCAGTACTTC.

V usage is TRBV3-1 (or the pseudogene TRBV3-2) and J usage is TRBJ2-7, with 10 bases fitting TRBD2. V was pared by 7 bases and J by 7 bases, with 16 bases of the junction left unmatched. Per the germline V gene, CDR1 is LGHDT and CDR2 is YNNKEL (reference sequence). The CDR3 consists of 16 residues. The DNA of the CDR3 is TGTGCCAGCACGCCGGGAAGGACTAGCGGAAGGGGGGAGCAGTACTTC. It codes for CASTPGRTSGRGEQYF.

V is TRBV9 and J is TRBJ1-2, with TRBD1 identical over 10 bases. The trim removed 5 bases at V and 9 bases at J, leaving 10 bases unmatched. Germline V gene lookup returns CDR1 SGDLS and CDR2 YYNGEE. This CDR3 has 14 amino acids. The CDR3 sequence is CASRNPGQGSRYTF. In nucleotides, the CDR3 is TGTGCCAGCAGAAATCCGGGACAGGGGTCGCGCTACACCTTC.

CDR3 region: CASSKTSTPGGGELFF. CDR3 DNA: TGCGCCAGCAGTAAGACTAGCACTCCCGGCGGCGGGGAGCTGTTTTTT. This chain uses TRBV5-1 with TRBJ1-3; 7 bases align to TRBD2. Matching the DNA end better, TRBJ2-2 makes the J call doubtful. Germline V gene lookup returns CDR1 SGHRS and CDR2 YFSETQ. This CDR3 is built from 16 residues.

The J gene is TRBJ1-2, the V gene TRBV4-3; no reliable D call. From germline, CDR1 is LGHNA and CDR2 YSLEER. This CDR3 contains 16 residues. V lost 0 bases to trimming and J lost 4 bases, with 15 bases between them. CDR3 nucleotide sequence: TGCGCCAGCAGCCAAGAAGGGTGGGGAGGGTCCTATGGCTACACCTTC. It translates to CASSQEGWGGSYGYTF.

The chain combines TRBV14 with TRBJ1-2, with D unresolved. CDR3 size: 10 residues. V was shortened by 4 bases and J by 8 bases, with 5 bases between the two germline ends. Germline loops: CDR1 SGHDN, CDR2 FVKESK. CDR3 in DNA: TGTGCCAGCAGCCCCCCGGGCTACACCTTC. Its protein product is CASSPPGYTF. Based on the CDR3 plus reference TRBV14 and TRBJ1-2, the full variable domain is EAGVTQFPSHSVIEKGQTVTLRCDPISGHDNLYWYRRVMGKEIKFLLHFVKESKQDESGMPNNRFLAERTGGTYSTLKVQPAELEDSGVYFCASSPPGYTFGSGTRLTVV.

The chain is built from TRBV5-8 and TRBJ2-5; 9 bases are a match to TRBD2. The germline gives CDR1 SGHTS, CDR2 YDEGEE. CDR3 length: 14 residues. J lost 6 bases, V lost 4 bases, and 7 bases had no gene match. The CDR3 sequence is CASSPGTSRQTQYF. The CDR3 DNA follows: TGTGCCAGCAGCCCCGGGACTAGCCGGCAGACCCAGTACTTC.

The rearrangement joins TRBV7-9 to TRBJ2-1; D is uncertain. The germline V gene encodes CDR1 SEHNR and CDR2 FQNEAQ (reference sequence). The ends were cut back, 6 bases at V and 10 bases at J, with 19 bases in the middle. The CDR3 loop spans 14 amino acids. The CDR3 DNA follows: TGTGCCAGCAGGGAGTTCTCTAGTCCCTGGGAGCAGTTCTTC. Protein sequence: CASREFSSPWEQFF.

V is TRBV12-3 or TRBV12-4 and J is TRBJ1-5; 7 bases match TRBD1. The CDR3 is made up of 13 amino acids. J gave up 4 bases and V 4 bases, and 1 base lay outside the gene matches. The CDR3 here is CASSSTGNQPQHF. In nucleotides, the CDR3 is TGTGCCAGCAGTTCGACAGGGAATCAGCCCCAGCATTTT.